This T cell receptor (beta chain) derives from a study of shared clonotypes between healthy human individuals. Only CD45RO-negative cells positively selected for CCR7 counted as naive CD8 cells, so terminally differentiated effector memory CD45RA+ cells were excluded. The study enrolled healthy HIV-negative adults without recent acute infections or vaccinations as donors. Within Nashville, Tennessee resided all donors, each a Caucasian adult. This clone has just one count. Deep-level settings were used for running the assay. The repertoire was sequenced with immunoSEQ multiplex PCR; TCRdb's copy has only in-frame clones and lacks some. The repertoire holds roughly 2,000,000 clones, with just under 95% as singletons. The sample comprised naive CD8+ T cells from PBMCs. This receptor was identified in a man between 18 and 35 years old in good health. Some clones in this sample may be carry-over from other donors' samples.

DNA of the CDR3: TGCGCCAGCAGCCTTACGGGACTAGGACAAGAGACCCAGTACTTC. As protein: CASSLTGLGQETQYF. J is TRBJ2-5 and V is TRBV4-3; TRBD2 matches 8 bases. The CDR3 is 15 amino acids. From germline, CDR1 is LGHNA and CDR2 YSLEER. V lost 4 bases to trimming and J lost 2 bases; unmatched junction nucleotides: 6.